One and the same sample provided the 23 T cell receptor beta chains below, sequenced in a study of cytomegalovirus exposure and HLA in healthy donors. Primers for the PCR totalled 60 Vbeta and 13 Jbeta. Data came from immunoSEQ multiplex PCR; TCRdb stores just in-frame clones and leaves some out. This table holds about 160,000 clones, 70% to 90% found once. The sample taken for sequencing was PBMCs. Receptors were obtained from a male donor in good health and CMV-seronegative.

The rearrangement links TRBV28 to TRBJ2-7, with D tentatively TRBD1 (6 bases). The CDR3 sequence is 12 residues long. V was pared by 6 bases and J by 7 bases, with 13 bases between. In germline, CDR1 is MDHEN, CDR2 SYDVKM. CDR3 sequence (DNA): TGTGCCAGCAGCGAACAGGGTGGGGAGCAGTACTTC. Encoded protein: CASSEQGGEQYF.

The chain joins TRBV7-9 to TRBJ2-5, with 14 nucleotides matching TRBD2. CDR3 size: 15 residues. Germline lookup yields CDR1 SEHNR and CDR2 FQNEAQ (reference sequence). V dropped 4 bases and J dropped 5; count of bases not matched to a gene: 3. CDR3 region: CASSSGLAGAETQYF. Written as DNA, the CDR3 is TGTGCCAGCAGCTCGGGACTAGCGGGAGCTGAGACCCAGTACTTC.

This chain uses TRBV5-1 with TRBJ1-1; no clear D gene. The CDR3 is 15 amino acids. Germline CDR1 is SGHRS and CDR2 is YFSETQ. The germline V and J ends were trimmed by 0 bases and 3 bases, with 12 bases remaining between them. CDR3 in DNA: TGCGCCAGCAGCTTGGTCCGGGTTCGCGACACTGAAGCTTTCTTT. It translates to CASSLVRVRDTEAFF.

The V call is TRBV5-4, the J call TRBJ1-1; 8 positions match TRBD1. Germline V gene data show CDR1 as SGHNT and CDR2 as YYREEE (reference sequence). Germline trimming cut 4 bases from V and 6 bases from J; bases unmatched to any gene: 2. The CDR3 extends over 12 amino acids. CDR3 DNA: TGTGCCAGCAGCCAGGGGGCGTCTGAAGCTTTCTTT. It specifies CASSQGASEAFF.

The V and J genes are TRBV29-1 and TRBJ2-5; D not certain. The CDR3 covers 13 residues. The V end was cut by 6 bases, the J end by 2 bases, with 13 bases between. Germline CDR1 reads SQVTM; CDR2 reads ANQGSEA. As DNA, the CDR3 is TGCAGCGTCAGGCTTCTCCTTCAAGAGACCCAGTACTTC. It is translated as CSVRLLLQETQYF.

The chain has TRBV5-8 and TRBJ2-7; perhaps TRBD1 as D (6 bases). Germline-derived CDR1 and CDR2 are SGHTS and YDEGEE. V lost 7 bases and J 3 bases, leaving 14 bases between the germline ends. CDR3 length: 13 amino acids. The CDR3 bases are TGTGCCAGCCGCCGACAGGACGACTACGAGCAGTACTTC. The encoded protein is CASRRQDDYEQYF. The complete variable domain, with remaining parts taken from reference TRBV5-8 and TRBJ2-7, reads EAGVTQSPTHLIKTRGQQATLRCSPISGHTSVYWYQQALGLGLQFLLWYDEGEERNRGNFPPRFSGRQFPNYSSELNVNALELEDSALYLCASRRQDDYEQYFGPGTRLTVT.

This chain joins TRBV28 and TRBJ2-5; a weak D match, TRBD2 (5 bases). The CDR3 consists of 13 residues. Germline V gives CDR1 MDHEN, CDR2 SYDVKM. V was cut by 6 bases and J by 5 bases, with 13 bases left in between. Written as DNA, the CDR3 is TGTGCCAGCAGACTTAGCGTGATGGAGACCCAGTACTTC. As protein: CASRLSVMETQYF.

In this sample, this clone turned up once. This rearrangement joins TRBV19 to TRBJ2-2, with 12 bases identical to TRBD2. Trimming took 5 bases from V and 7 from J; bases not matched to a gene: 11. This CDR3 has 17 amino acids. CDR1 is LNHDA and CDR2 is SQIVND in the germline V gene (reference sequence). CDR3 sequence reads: CASSLGLAGGPIGELFF. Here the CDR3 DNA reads TGTGCCAGTAGTTTAGGGCTAGCGGGAGGGCCGATCGGGGAGCTGTTTTTT. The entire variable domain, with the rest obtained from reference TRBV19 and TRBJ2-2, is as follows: DGGITQSPKYLFRKEGQNVTLSCEQNLNHDAMYWYRQDPGQGLRLIYYSQIVNDFQKGDIAEGYSVSREKKESFPLTVTSAQKNPTAFYLCASSLGLAGGPIGELFFGEGSRLTVL.

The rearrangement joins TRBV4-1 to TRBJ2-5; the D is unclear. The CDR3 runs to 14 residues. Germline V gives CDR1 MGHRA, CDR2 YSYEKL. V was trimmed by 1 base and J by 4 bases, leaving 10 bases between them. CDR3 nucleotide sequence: TGCGCCAGCAGCCAAGGGGTGCCGGGAGAGACCCAGTACTTC. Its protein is CASSQGVPGETQYF.

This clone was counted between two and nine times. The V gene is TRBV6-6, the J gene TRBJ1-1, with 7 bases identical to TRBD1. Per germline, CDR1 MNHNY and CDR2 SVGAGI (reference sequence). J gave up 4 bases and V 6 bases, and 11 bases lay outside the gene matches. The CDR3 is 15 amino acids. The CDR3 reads CASRTTGESTTEAFF. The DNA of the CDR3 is TGTGCCAGCAGAACCACAGGGGAGAGTACCACTGAAGCTTTCTTT.

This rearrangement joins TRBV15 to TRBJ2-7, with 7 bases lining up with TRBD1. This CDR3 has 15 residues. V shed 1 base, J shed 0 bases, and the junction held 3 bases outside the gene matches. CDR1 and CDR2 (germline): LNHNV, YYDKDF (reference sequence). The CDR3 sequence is CATSRVWDSSYEQYF. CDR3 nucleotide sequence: TGTGCCACCAGCAGAGTTTGGGACAGCTCCTACGAGCAGTACTTC.

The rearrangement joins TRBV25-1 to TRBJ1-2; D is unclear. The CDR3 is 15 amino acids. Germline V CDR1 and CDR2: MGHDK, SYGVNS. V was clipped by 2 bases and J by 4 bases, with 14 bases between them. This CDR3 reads CASSEMRARGYGYTF. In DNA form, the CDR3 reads TGTGCCAGCAGTGAAATGAGGGCGCGGGGCTATGGCTACACCTTC.

Here the CDR3 reads CASSQEVSSYNEQFF. In DNA form, the CDR3 reads TGCGCCAGCAGCCAAGAGGTTAGCTCCTACAATGAGCAGTTCTTC. The V gene is TRBV4-1, the J gene TRBJ2-1; D remains ambiguous. Per germline, CDR1 MGHRA and CDR2 YSYEKL. This CDR3 is 15 amino acids long. The ends were cut back, 0 bases at V and 0 bases at J, with 6 bases in the middle.

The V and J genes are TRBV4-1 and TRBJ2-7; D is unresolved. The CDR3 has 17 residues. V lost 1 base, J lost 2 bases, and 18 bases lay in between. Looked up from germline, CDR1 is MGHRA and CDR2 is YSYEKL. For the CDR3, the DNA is TGCGCCAGCAGCCAAGTCCTGGATGCAGGCCTGACCTACGAGCAGTACTTC. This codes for CASSQVLDAGLTYEQYF.

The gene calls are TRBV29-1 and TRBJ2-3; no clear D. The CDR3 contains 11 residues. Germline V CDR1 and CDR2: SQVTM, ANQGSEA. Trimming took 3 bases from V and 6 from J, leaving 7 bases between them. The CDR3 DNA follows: TGCAGCGTTGACGTATTGGATACGCAGTATTTT. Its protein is CSVDVLDTQYF.

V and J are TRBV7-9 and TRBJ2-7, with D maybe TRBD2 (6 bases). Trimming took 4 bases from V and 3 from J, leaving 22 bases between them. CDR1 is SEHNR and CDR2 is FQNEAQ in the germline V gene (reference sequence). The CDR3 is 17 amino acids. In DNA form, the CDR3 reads TGTGCCAGCAGCTCAGCCGGGGGAAAAAAAGAAGGCTACGAGCAGTACTTC. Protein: CASSSAGGKKEGYEQYF.

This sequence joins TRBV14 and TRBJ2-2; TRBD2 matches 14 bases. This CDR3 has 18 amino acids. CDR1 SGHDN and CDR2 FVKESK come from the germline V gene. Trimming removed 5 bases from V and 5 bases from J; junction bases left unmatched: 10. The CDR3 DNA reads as TGTGCCAGCAGCGCCCCTTTGACTAGCGGGGGGGCTACCGGGGAGCTGTTTTTT. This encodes CASSAPLTSGGATGELFF.

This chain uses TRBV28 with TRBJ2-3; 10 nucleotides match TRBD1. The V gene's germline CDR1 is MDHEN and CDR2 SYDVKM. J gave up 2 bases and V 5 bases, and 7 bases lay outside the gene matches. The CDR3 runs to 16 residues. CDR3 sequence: CASSGGQGKITDTQYF. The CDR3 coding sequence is TGTGCCAGCAGTGGGGGACAGGGGAAAATCACAGATACGCAGTATTTT. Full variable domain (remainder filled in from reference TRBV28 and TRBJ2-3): DVKVTQSSRYLVKRTGEKVFLECVQDMDHENMFWYRQDPGLGLRLIYFSYDVKMKEKGDIPEGYSVSREKKERFSLILESASTNQTSMYLCASSGGQGKITDTQYFGPGTRLTVL.

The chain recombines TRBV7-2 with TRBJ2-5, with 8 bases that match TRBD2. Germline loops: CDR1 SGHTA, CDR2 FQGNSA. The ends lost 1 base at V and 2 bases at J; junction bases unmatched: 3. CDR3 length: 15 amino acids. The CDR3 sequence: CASSLGGGLQETQYF. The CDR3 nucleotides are TGTGCCAGCAGCTTAGGCGGGGGGCTACAAGAGACCCAGTACTTC. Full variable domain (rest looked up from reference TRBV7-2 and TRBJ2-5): GAGVSQSPSNKVTEKGKDVELRCDPISGHTALYWYRQSLGQGLEFLIYFQGNSAPDKSGLPSDRFSAERTGGSVSTLTIQRTQQEDSAVYLCASSLGGGLQETQYFGPGTRLLVL.

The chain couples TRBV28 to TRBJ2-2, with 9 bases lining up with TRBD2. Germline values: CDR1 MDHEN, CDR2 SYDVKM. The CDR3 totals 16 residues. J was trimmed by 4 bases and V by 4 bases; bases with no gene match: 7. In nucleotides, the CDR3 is TGTGCCAGCAGTTGGGGCGGGGGGGCTCTCACCGGGGAGCTGTTTTTT. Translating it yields CASSWGGGALTGELFF. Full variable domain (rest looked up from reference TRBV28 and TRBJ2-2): DVKVTQSSRYLVKRTGEKVFLECVQDMDHENMFWYRQDPGLGLRLIYFSYDVKMKEKGDIPEGYSVSREKKERFSLILESASTNQTSMYLCASSWGGGALTGELFFGEGSRLTVL.

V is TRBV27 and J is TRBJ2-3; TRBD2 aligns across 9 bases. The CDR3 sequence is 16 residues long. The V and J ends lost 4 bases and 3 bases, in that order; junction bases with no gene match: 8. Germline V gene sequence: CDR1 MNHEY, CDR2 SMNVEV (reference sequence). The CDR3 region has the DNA TGTGCCAGCAGTTCCCGTGGCGGGGGGGGTACAGATACGCAGTATTTT. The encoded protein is CASSSRGGGGTDTQYF.

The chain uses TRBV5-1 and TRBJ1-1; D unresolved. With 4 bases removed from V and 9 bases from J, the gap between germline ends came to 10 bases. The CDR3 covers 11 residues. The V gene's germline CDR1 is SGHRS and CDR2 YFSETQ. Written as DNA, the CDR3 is TGCGCCAGCAGCGCCGGGAGCCAAGCTTTCTTT. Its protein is CASSAGSQAFF.

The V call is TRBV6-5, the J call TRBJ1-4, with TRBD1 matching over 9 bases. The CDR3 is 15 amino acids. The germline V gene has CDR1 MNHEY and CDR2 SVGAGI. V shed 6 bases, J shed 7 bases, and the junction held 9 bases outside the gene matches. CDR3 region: CASRLHRGRFEKLFF. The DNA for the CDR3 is TGTGCCAGCAGATTGCACAGGGGGCGTTTTGAAAAACTGTTTTTT.